This TCR beta chain was captured by sequencing in a study of T cell responses to AZD1222 COVID-19 vaccine. This CDR3 has 13 amino acids. V lost 7 bases to trimming and J lost 0 bases, with 7 bases between them. Looked up from germline, CDR1 is SEHNR and CDR2 is FQNEAQ (reference sequence). On this clone: Antigen specificity is unknown.

Whether given at about 4 or about 12 weeks, second doses were pooled. The study's findings and limits: Increased Spike-specific TCR breadth and depth were observed after two AZD1222 doses.

The repertoire was sequenced with immunoSEQ multiplex PCR; TCRdb's copy has only in-frame clones and lacks some. The repertoire includes about 140,000 clones, roughly 93% of them detected once, and 6.5% to 8% sits in the top ten. The starting material was peripheral blood, obtained 28 days after the second AZD1222 dose. This sequence originates from an adult who received the AZD1222 COVID-19 vaccine. The genes are TRBV7-9 and TRBJ1-5; D uncertain. The CDR3 coding sequence is TGTGCCAGCACCGATATTAGCAATCAGCCCCAGCATTTT. Translation: CASTDISNQPQHF.